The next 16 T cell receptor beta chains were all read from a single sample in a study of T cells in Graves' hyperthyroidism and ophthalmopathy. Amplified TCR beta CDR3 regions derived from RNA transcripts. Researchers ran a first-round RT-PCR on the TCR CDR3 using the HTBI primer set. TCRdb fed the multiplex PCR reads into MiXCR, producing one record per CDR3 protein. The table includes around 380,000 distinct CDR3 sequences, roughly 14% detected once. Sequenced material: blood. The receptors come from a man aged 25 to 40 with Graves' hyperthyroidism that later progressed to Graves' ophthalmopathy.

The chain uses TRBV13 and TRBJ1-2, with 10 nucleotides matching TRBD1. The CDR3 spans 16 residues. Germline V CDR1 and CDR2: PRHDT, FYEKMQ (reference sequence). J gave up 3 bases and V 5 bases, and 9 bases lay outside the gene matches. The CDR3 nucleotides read TGTGCCAGCAGCGTACTGACAGGGGGCCCAGACTATGGCTACACCTTC. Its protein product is CASSVLTGGPDYGYTF.

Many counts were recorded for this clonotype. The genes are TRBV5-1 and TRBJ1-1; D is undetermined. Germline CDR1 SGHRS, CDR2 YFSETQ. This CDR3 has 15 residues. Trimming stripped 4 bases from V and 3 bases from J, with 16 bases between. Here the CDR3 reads CASSPQTGGDTEAFF. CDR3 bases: TGCGCCAGCAGCCCCCAGACGGGTGGGGACACTGAAGCTTTCTTT.

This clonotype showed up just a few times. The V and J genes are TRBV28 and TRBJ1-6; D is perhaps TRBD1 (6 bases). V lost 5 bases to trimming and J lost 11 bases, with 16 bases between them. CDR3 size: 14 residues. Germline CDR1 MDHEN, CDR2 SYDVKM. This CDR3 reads CASSPGQLRAPLHF. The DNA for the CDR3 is TGTGCCAGCAGTCCAGGACAGCTTAGGGCACCCCTCCACTTT.

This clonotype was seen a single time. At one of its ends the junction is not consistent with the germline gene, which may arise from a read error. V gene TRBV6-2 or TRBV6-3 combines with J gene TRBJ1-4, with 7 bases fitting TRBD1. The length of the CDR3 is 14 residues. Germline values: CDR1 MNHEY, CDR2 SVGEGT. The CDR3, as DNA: TGTGCCAGCAGCGGGACAGCTCCGAAGGAAAGACTGTTTTTT. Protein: CASSGTAPKERLFF.

CDR3 nucleotide sequence: TGTGCCACCAGTGACCAACCGGGACAGGGGGCCGGCAATGAGCAGTTCTTC. It specifies CATSDQPGQGAGNEQFF. This rearrangement joins TRBV24-1 to TRBJ2-1; 12 positions agree with TRBD1. The CDR3 has 17 residues. Germline V lookup: CDR1 KGHDR, CDR2 SFDVKD. The V and J ends lost 4 bases and 6 bases, in that order; junction bases with no gene match: 9.

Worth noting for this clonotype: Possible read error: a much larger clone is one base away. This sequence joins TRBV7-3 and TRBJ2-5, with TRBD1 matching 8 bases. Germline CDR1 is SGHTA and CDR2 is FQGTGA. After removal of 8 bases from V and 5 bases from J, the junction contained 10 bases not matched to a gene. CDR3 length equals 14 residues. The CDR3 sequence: CASRDQGARETQYF. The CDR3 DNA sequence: TGTGCCAGCCGCGACCAGGGGGCGAGGGAGACCCAGTACTTC.

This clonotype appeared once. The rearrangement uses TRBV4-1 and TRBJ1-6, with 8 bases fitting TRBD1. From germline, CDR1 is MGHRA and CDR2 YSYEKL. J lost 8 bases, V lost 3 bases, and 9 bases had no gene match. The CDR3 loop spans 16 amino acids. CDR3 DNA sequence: TGCGCCAGCAGCCAGGACAGGGCGCGGGGGGATTCACCCCTCCACTTT. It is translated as CASSQDRARGDSPLHF.

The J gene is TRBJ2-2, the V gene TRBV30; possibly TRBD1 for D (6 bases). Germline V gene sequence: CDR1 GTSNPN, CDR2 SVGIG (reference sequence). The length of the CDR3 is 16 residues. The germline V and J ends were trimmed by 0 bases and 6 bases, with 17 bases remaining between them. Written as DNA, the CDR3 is TGTGCCTGGAGTGTTCCTGCAGGGGCGTCCCCCGGGGAGCTGTTTTTT. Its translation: CAWSVPAGASPGELFF.

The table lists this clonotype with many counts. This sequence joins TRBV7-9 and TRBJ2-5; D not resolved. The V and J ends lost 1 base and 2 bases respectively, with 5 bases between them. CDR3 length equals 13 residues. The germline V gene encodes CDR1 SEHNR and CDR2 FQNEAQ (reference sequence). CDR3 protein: CASSLGVQETQYF. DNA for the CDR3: TGTGCCAGCAGCTTAGGAGTACAAGAGACCCAGTACTTC.

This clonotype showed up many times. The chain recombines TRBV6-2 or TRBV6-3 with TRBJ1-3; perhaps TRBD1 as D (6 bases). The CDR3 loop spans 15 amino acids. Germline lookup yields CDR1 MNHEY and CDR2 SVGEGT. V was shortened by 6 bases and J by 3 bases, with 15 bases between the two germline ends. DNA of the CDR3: TGTGCCAGCAGGGGAACCTACAGGGATGGAAACACCATATATTTT. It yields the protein CASRGTYRDGNTIYF.

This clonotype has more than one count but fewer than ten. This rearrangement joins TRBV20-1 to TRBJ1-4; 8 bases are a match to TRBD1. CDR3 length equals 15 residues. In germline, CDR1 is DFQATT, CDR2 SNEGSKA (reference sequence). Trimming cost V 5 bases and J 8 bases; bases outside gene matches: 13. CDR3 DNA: TGCAGTGCTCCTGTGCCAGGACAGGGCCGGGAAAAACTGTTTTTT. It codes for CSAPVPGQGREKLFF.

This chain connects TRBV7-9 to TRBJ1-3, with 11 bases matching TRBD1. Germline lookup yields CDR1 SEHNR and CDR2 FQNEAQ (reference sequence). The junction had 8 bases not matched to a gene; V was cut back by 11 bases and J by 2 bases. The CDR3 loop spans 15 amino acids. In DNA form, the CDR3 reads TGTGCCTCCGGGACAGGGGGTGTAACTGGAAACACCATATATTTT. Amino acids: CASGTGGVTGNTIYF. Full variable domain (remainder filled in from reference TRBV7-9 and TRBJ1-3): DTGVSQNPRHKITKRGQNVTFRCDPISEHNRLYWYRQTLGQGPEFLTYFQNEAQLEKSRLLSDRFSAERPKGSFSTLEIQRTEQGDSAMYLCASGTGGVTGNTIYFGEGSWLTVV.

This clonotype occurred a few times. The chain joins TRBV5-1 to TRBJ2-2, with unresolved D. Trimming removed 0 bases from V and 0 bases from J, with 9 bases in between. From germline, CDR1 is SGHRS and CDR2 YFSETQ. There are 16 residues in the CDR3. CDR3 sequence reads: CASSLAAATNTGELFF. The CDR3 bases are TGCGCCAGCAGCTTGGCGGCGGCCACGAACACCGGGGAGCTGTTTTTT.

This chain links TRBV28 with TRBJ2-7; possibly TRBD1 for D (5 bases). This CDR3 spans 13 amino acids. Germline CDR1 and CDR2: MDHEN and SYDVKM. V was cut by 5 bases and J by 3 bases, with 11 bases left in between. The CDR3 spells CASSDQGHYEQYF. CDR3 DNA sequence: TGTGCCAGCAGTGATCAGGGTCACTACGAGCAGTACTTC.

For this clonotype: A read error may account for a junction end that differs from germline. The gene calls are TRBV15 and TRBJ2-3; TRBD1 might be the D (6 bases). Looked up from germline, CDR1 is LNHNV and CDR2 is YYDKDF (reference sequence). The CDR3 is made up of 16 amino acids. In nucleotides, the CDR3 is TGTGCCACCGGCAGATTCTCCGGGACACTTGGAGATACGCAGTATTTT. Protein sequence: CATGRFSGTLGDTQYF.

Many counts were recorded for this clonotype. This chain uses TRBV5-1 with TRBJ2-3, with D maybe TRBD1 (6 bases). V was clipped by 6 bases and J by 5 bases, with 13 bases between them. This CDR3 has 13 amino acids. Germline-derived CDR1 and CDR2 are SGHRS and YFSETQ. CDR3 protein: CASNTGREDTQYF. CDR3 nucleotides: TGCGCCAGCAATACAGGGAGAGAAGATACGCAGTATTTT.